This T cell receptor (beta chain) was obtained from a study of blood T cell repertoires in COVID-19. This table comes from immunoSEQ multiplex PCR, and its TCRdb copy is limited to in-frame clones, with some not included. The data contain tens of thousands of clones, around 85% of them singletons. Those enrolled in Seattle joined during active infection and were followed longitudinally afterward. The germline V gene encodes CDR1 MNHEY and CDR2 SVGEGT. This CDR3 has 14 residues. V lost 4 bases to trimming and J lost 7 bases; unmatched junction nucleotides: 9. Material for sequencing was peripheral blood. The TCR was taken from a man between 35 and 55 years old with COVID-19, enrolled during active disease. The chain recombines TRBV6-2 or TRBV6-3 with TRBJ1-2, with 7 positions matching TRBD1. CDR3 protein: CASSSRTGSSGYTF. The CDR3 coding sequence is TGTGCCAGCAGTTCGAGGACAGGATCCAGTGGCTACACCTTC.